This T cell receptor beta chain comes out of a study of cytomegalovirus exposure and HLA in healthy donors. General study points: 150 to 200 TCR beta chains were listed as cytomegalovirus-associated. According to a later analysis, TCR clusters from the first cohort tended to co-occur in the roughly 120 validation repertoires.

V dropped 4 bases and J dropped 6; count of bases not matched to a gene: 9. This CDR3 comprises 16 residues. Germline V gene sequence: CDR1 SGDLS, CDR2 YYNGEE. Measured with immunoSEQ multiplex PCR; TCRdb has only the in-frame clones, and not every one. The sample carries approximately 230,000 clones, about 90% recorded once. The donors were in the roughly 130-subject validation cohort, distinct from the roughly 600-subject first cohort. Regarding this clone: Its target is not known.

Input material: PBMCs. This clonotype was obtained from a man between 18 and 29 years old in good health and CMV-seropositive. The chain recombines TRBV9 with TRBJ2-2; TRBD2 aligns across 10 bases. CDR3 amino acids: CASSLKAGGPAGELFF. CDR3 sequence (DNA): TGTGCCAGCAGCCTTAAAGCGGGAGGGCCTGCCGGGGAGCTGTTTTTT.